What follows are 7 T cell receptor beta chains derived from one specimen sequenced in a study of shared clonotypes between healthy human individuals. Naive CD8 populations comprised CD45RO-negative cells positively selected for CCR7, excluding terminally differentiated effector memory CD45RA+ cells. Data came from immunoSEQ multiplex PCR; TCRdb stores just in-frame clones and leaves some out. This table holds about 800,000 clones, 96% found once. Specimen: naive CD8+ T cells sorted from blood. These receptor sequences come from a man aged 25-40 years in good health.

Here the CDR3 reads CASSPTGIYTEAFF. CDR3 DNA sequence: TGTGCCAGCAGCCCAACAGGAATTTACACTGAAGCTTTCTTT. This rearrangement joins TRBV6-5 to TRBJ1-1; the D gene is possibly TRBD1 (5 bases). V gave up 6 bases and J gave up 3 bases, with 14 bases separating them. The CDR3 has 14 amino acids. Per the germline V gene, CDR1 is MNHEY and CDR2 is SVGAGI.

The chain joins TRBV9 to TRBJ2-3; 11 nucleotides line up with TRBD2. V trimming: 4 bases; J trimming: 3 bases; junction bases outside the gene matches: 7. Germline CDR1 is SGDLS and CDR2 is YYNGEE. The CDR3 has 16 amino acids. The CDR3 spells CASSPYSSGRTDTQYF. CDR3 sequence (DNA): TGTGCCAGCAGCCCGTACTCTAGCGGGAGGACAGATACGCAGTATTTT.

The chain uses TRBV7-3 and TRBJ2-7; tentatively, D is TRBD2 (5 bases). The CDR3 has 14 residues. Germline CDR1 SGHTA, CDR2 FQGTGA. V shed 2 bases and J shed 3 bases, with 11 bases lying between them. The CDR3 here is CASSLFGEGYEQYF. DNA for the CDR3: TGTGCCAGCAGCTTATTCGGGGAAGGCTACGAGCAGTACTTC.

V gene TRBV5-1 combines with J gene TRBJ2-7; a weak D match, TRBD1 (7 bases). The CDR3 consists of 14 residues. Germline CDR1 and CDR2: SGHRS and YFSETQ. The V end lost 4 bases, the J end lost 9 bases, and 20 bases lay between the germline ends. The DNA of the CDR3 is TGCGCCAGCAGCCTTAAGGGGGGACAGACGGCGCAGTACTTC. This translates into CASSLKGGQTAQYF.

CDR3: CASSLTGSTGELFF. Here the CDR3 DNA reads TGCGCCAGCAGCTTGACAGGTTCCACCGGGGAGCTGTTTTTT. The V gene is TRBV5-1, the J gene TRBJ2-2; maybe TRBD1 (5 bases). V lost 1 base to trimming and J lost 4 bases, with 8 bases between them. Germline CDR1 reads SGHRS; CDR2 reads YFSETQ. The CDR3 length is 14 residues.

The CDR3 nucleotides are TGTGCCAGCAGTTTAACAGGGGGCGCGGATCAGCCCCAGCATTTT. Protein sequence: CASSLTGGADQPQHF. The rearrangement joins TRBV28 to TRBJ1-5; 9 nucleotides line up with TRBD1. Germline CDR1 MDHEN, CDR2 SYDVKM. CDR3 length: 15 residues. Germline trimming cut 2 bases from V and 5 bases from J; bases unmatched to any gene: 4.

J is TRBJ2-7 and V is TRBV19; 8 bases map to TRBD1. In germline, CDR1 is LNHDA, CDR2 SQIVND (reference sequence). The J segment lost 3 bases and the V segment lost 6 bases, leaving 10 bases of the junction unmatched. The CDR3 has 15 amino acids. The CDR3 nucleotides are TGTGCCAGTAGCCTTGACAGGGGACTTCTCTACGAGCAGTACTTC. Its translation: CASSLDRGLLYEQYF.